The 5 T cell receptor beta chains listed next were all sequenced from one sample in a study of cytomegalovirus exposure and HLA in healthy donors. PCR was performed using 60 Vbeta and 13 Jbeta primers. Sequenced by immunoSEQ multiplex PCR; TCRdb stores in-frame clones only, minus some. The sample has about 200,000 clones, approximately 70% seen once. The source material was PBMCs. Receptors originate from a woman in her twenties or thirties in good health and CMV-seronegative.

This chain uses TRBV6-1 with TRBJ2-7, with 9 bases fitting TRBD2. Trimming at V came to 5 bases and at J to 0 bases, leaving 5 bases not matched to a gene. The CDR3 has 15 residues. The germline gives CDR1 MNHNS, CDR2 SASEGT. CDR3 in DNA: TGTGCCAGCAGTTTTAGCGGGAGTAGCTCCTACGAGCAGTACTTC. Protein product: CASSFSGSSSYEQYF.

This clone showed up just once. V is TRBV27 and J is TRBJ2-7; 10 nucleotides agree with TRBD2. Germline CDR1 reads MNHEY; CDR2 reads SMNVEV (reference sequence). The trim removed 6 bases at V and 6 bases at J, leaving 5 bases unmatched. CDR3 size: 13 residues. Written as DNA, the CDR3 is TGTGCCAGCAGAGCGGGACTAGCGTTCGAGCAGTACTTC. The encoded protein is CASRAGLAFEQYF.

In this sample, this clone turned up once. The V gene is TRBV5-1, the J gene TRBJ1-1; no firm D call. V was pared by 6 bases and J by 1 base, with 13 bases between. Germline assignment: CDR1 SGHRS and CDR2 YFSETQ. CDR3 length: 14 amino acids. Here the CDR3 DNA reads TGCGCCAGCACCCTATCCCCGGGGAACACTGAAGCTTTCTTT. It codes for CASTLSPGNTEAFF.

This chain connects TRBV27 to TRBJ2-7; D is unclear. The ends were cut back, 2 bases at V and 0 bases at J, with 5 bases in the middle. CDR3 length: 13 amino acids. CDR1 MNHEY and CDR2 SMNVEV come from the germline V gene (reference sequence). CDR3 DNA: TGTGCCAGCAGTTTACAGAACTCCTACGAGCAGTACTTC. Its protein product is CASSLQNSYEQYF.

The chain has TRBV10-2 and TRBJ1-1, with TRBD1 matching 8 bases. The CDR3 has 14 amino acids. V lost 6 bases, J lost 4 bases, and 7 bases stayed unmatched. CDR1 is WSHSY, CDR2 SAAADI, per germline. This CDR3 reads CASSGQGDSTEAFF. CDR3 in DNA: TGCGCCAGCAGCGGACAGGGCGATTCCACTGAAGCTTTCTTT.